This T cell receptor (beta chain) is from a study of cytomegalovirus exposure and HLA in healthy donors. Looked up from germline, CDR1 is LNHDA and CDR2 is SQIVND (reference sequence). This CDR3 contains 13 residues. The germline V and J ends were trimmed by 3 bases and 6 bases, with 11 bases remaining between them. PCR was performed using 60 Vbeta and 13 Jbeta primers. The data were produced by immunoSEQ multiplex PCR, yet TCRdb's version contains in-frame clones alone and is incomplete. The repertoire holds approximately 180,000 clones, with almost 85% as singletons. The sequence derives from a girl between 5 and 17 years old in good health and CMV-seropositive. Sequencing was performed on PBMCs. The chain combines TRBV19 with TRBJ1-1; D is unclear. The CDR3 reads CASSIEGGPEAFF. The CDR3 nucleotides read TGTGCCAGTAGTATTGAAGGAGGGCCTGAAGCTTTCTTT.